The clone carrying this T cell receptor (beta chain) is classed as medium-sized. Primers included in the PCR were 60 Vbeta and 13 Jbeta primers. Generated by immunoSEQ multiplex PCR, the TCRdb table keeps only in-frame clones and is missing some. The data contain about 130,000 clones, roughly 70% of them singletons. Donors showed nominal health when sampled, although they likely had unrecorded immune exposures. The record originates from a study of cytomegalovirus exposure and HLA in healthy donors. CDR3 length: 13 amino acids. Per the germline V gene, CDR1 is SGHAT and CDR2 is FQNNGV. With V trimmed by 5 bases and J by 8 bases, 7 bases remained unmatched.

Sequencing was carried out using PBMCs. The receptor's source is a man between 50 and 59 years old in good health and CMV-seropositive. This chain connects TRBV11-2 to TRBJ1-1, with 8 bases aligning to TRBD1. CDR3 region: CASSQTRQGEAFF. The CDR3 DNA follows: TGTGCCAGCAGCCAGACTCGACAGGGGGAAGCTTTCTTT.